The clone carrying this T cell receptor (beta chain) was detected only once. The data stem from a study of blood T cell repertoires in COVID-19. Across the study: Acute-phase and convalescent COVID-19 samples originated in the United States, Italy and Spain. PBMCs, B-cell-depleted T cells, or T cells provided the cDNA or gDNA that made up the material.

Original handling: Counts of nucleated cells, estimated from reference gene primer amplification, were obtained. The protocol was immunoSEQ multiplex PCR, while the TCRdb copy is restricted to in-frame clones and leaves out a portion. For V, J and clone size, that table is used; D and trimming come from the DNA. This table holds 40,000 to 65,000 clones, approximately 84% found once. Material for sequencing was peripheral blood. This TCR came from a human donor with active or convalescent COVID-19. The donor label of this sample is uncertain.

CDR3 bases: TGCGCCAGCAGCTTTTTACAGGGTTTCTCTGGGGCCAACGTCCTGACTTTC. It specifies CASSFLQGFSGANVLTF. This chain uses TRBV5-1 with TRBJ2-6; TRBD1 is a possible D gene (6 bases). The germline CDR1 and CDR2 sequences are SGHRS and YFSETQ. The CDR3 contains 17 residues. The V end was cut by 2 bases, the J end by 0 bases, with 12 bases between.